This TCR beta chain was identified during a study of esophageal squamous cell carcinoma under preoperative chemotherapy. Study-level findings and limits: Tumor-infiltrating lymphocytes showed no significant post-chemotherapy TCR diversity increase, unlike peripheral T cells. After treatment, tumor-infiltrating lymphocytes seemed to come partly from incoming peripheral T cells, not only local changes.

A note on this clonotype: Its antigen remains unidentified. Mismatch with germline at one junction end may stem from a read error.

There are 13 residues in the CDR3. The germline V gene encodes CDR1 MNHNS and CDR2 SASEGT. TCRdb re-called the PCR reads through MiXCR, storing one row per CDR3 protein. The table has roughly 10,000 distinct CDR3 sequences, roughly 60% seen once. This sample's time point: after preoperative PTX-NDP chemotherapy. Paclitaxel-nedaplatin chemotherapy was given to patients ahead of their surgery. This sequence joins TRBV6-1 and TRBJ2-3, with D unclear. This specimen was collected from a patient given preoperative chemotherapy. This clonotype originated in a human donor with esophageal squamous cell carcinoma. The donor label of this sample is uncertain. CDR3 coding DNA: TGTGCCAGCAGTGAAGGGCCCCGAGAGACGCAGTACTTT. Its translation is CASSEGPRETQYF.